The entry below describes one TCR beta chain. This CDR3 contains 14 residues. With 6 bases removed from V and 6 bases from J, the gap between germline ends came to 14 bases. Germline V gene data show CDR1 as MNHEY and CDR2 as SVGAGI. The data belong to a study of blood T cell repertoires in COVID-19. Study in general: In each case, the material was cDNA or gDNA derived from T cells, B-cell-depleted T cells, or PBMCs.

Assay used: immunoSEQ multiplex PCR; TCRdb lists only in-frame clones, some missing. Among about 120,000 clones listed, roughly 80% were seen once. The clonotype originates from a woman in her forties with acute or convalescent COVID-19. This rearrangement joins TRBV6-5 to TRBJ2-2; TRBD2 is a possible D gene (6 bases). The specimen sequenced was peripheral blood. The CDR3 sequence: CASSKPTSPGELFF. Written as DNA, the CDR3 is TGTGCCAGCAGCAAACCAACTAGCCCCGGGGAGCTGTTTTTT.